Listed below are T cell receptor beta chains from one sample, sequenced in a study of cytomegalovirus exposure and HLA in healthy donors. Sequencing used immunoSEQ multiplex PCR; TCRdb keeps in-frame clones, though not all of them. The sample contains about 190,000 clones, approximately 87% of which appear only once. Sequenced material: PBMCs. Receptor source: a man aged 30 to 45 in good health and CMV-seronegative. CDR3s include the opening cysteine and the closing phenylalanine or tryptophan. Clone size is given for some rows only: seen once, a few or many times, or a class if the clone is expanded.

TRBV27,.,CASSGSGRAEETQYF
TRBV18,.,CASNRGANEKLFF
TRBV5-1,.,CASSPTAGLMNTEAFF
TRBV27,.,CASFTPRVGDTQYF
TRBV27,.,CASSKQGALRDTGELFF
TRBV5-1,once,CASSSTPGQATYGYTF
TRBV6-5,.,CASSQDRVNYGYTF
TRBV5-1,.,CASSLQGNTEAFF
TRBV5-1,.,CASSLRLAGGTDTQYF
TRBV4-1,.,CASSQVPSQASYEQYF
TRBV7-9,.,CASSPLRSGEYQETQYF
TRBV7-2,.,CASSTQGGIENIQYF
TRBV28,once,CASSSEGAYTEAFF
TRBV2,.,CASRASTDTQYF
TRBV19,.,CASSNTPQGGSYGYTF
TRBV6-1,.,CASSELGGARQPQHF
TRBV6-6,.,CASSYSAETQYF
TRBV7-9,.,CASSYHETGVGANVLTF
TRBV19,.,CASSIPRDRGRGNQPQHF
TRBV27,once,CASIGLAGYEQYF
TRBV19,.,CASSIASGQGASEQYF
TRBV7-2,.,CASSFVVRGNEQFF
TRBV7-9,.,CASSPGTQNTEAFF
TRBV4-3,.,CASSQDPPRLTSSRSETQYF
TRBV6-5,.,CASSYSRGSYEQYF
TRBV5-1,.,CASSPSTGGNEKLFF
TRBV5-1,.,CASSLLSGPSSYEQYF
TRBV6-6,.,CASRSGTFNTGELFF
TRBV6-5,.,CASSSRQGQQYF
TRBV29-1,.,CSAWTGNSYEQYF
TRBV30,once,CAWRGTGDYVNTEAFF
TRBV12-2,.,CASRLAEGPGCHGYTF
TRBV7-2,.,CASSPKDRRGETQYF
TRBV2,.,CASSLAGDTQYF
TRBV6-6,.,CASTGQALTYEQYF
TRBV28,.,CATVRGQGAFSNYGYTF
TRBV6-5,.,CASSTIGQGADQYF
TRBV7-9,.,CASSAAGQGSNEQYF
TRBV9,.,CASSVVSGSFYEQYF
TRBV9,once,CASSVGQASNYGYTF
TRBV4-2,.,CASSQGQGVDGYTF
TRBV7-9,.,CASSLTGNSNQPQHF
TRBV6-5,.,CASSYVRGQVNYGYTF
TRBV19,.,CASTGLAGRVNEQFF
TRBV7-9,.,CASSQRGQGAWEQYF
TRBV29-1,.,CSVVTVDRGYEQYF
TRBV4-3,.,CASSQEGGNQETQYF
TRBV9,.,CASSPRGSGGANEQFF
TRBV28,.,CASSVLQETQYF
TRBV19,.,CASSKGDEQYF
TRBV10-1,.,CASSGRGGPNEQFF
TRBV27,.,CASSLSWGQNLEAFF
TRBV18,.,CASSPLPSLLMSEQFF
TRBV28,.,CASSDQRPSSYEQYF
TRBV27,few,CASSLLGSATNTGELFF
TRBV6-5,.,CASSYFGGGNYEQYF
TRBV5-1,.,CASSNRQSPNSPLHF
TRBV4-1,once,CASSHVSGELFF
TRBV7-8,.,CASSLPSRGYSYEQYF
TRBV11-2,.,CASSRTGVRFTEAFF